What follows describes a single T cell receptor beta chain. The specificity of this receptor is unknown. No much larger clonotype is one base removed from it; base qualities were not supplied. These data belong to a study of graft-versus-host responses after intestinal transplantation (dated by TCRdb to the early 2020s). Background on the whole study: The transplants that recipients received were multivisceral, liver-intestinal, or isolated intestinal. Donor T cell macrochimerism was defined as a peak of at least 4% donor T cells among recipient peripheral blood mononuclear cells. The cohort enrolled 20 to 30 intestinal transplant recipients, one of whom was a retransplant, and a few patients without pretransplant specimens were excluded. Anti-thymocyte globulin induction was given to all recipients, followed by maintenance tacrolimus and steroids for two to four years. Instead of going to the commercial service, samples from a few later patients were sequenced in-house on an Illumina MiSeq and processed with MiXCR. To identify alloreactive clones, pre-transplant mixed lymphocyte reaction products were sequenced and compared with unstimulated pre-transplant donor and recipient T cells. After intestinal transplantation, graft-versus-host and host-versus-graft alloreactive T cell clones in the graft, circulation and bone marrow were tracked using bulk TCR-beta CDR3 sequencing. Study-wide conclusions, independent of this receptor: The conclusions were limited by the relatively low number and heterogeneity of the intestinal transplant patients. Early after transplant, peak levels of circulating GvH clones were found to be associated with declines in HvG clones. GvH clones were detected in recipient bone marrow, and some of these GvH clones were observed earlier in ileal mucosa or blood, consistent with an intestinal mucosal origin. In patients with donor T cell macrochimerism, the allografts had high GvH to HvG T cell clonal ratios.

The sample's time point label is to be understood as: cells obtained before transplantation from donor or recipient. CD3+CD4+ and CD3+CD8+ populations were FACS-sorted from unstimulated pre-transplant donor and recipient cells taken from spleen or lymph nodes. V sheds 6 bases and J sheds 2 bases, leaving 13 bases between their ends. Counted from cysteine to phenylalanine, this CDR3 has 15 amino acids. Only the CDR3 DNA is retained, 45 bases long and in frame from the first base. The germline V gene (reference sequence) provides CDR1 MNHNY and CDR2 SVGAGI. The library was generated by the immunoSEQ multiplex PCR assay. For most patients, genomic DNA was isolated with the Qiagen DNeasy Blood and Tissue Kit and shipped frozen to Adaptive Biotechnologies for TCR sequencing. For most patients, genomic DNA was subjected to high-throughput TCR-beta CDR3 sequencing by Adaptive Biotechnologies. The published analysis was carried out like this. Adaptive's ImmunoSEQ software supplied the TCR sequencing data for approximately 18 patients, while MiXCR and VDJtools were used to process a few other patients. CD4 versus CD8 sorting errors were corrected by removing sequences found in both subsets at a frequency ratio below 5:1. CDR3 nucleotide sequences shared by donor and recipient were removed because the origin of these sequences could not be assigned. At least 2-fold expansion over unstimulated cells and a minimum CFSE-low frequency of 0.002% (template counts) or 0.001% (read counts) were required for clones to be classified as alloreactive. Clones detected in sequenced pre-transplant spleen, lymph node, or MLR CFSE-low populations of the donor or recipient were defined as mappable. The cumulative frequency of alloreactive clones was calculated as a percentage of all sequences, weighted by copy number. TCRdb obtained this table from immuneACCESS and retained in-frame rearrangements with V and J assigned. These tables miss some clones; where compared with another copy, unresolved V genes account for less than half of the shortfall, and the remainder is unexplained. The V and J calls and the clone size are those of that table, but D and trimming were determined from the DNA. The sample table holds under 95,000 clones, of which approximately 88% were seen once. The ten top clones hold roughly 2.6% of the sample.

The clonotype was recovered from a human donor who received an intestinal transplant. This specimen consisted of unstimulated CD8+ T cells sorted from spleen or lymph node cells, obtained before intestinal transplant. Recombination connected TRBV6-6 to TRBJ1-4; TRBD1 could be the D gene, as 6 bases match. In nucleotides, the sequence is TGTGCCAGCAGCCCACACAGGGTGACTAATGAAAAACTGTTTTTT. The translation is CASSPHRVTNEKLFF.